This record looks at one T cell receptor (beta chain) sequence and its context. These data come from a study of blood T cell repertoires in COVID-19. Study as a whole: Material from acute and convalescent COVID-19 was sourced from the United States, Italy and Spain. The cDNA or gDNA used as material had been derived from T cells, B-cell-depleted T cells, or PBMCs.

In the authors' methods: Reference gene primer amplification in the assay estimated nucleated cell counts. Profiling relied on immunoSEQ multiplex PCR, and the TCRdb table lists in-frame clones only, not all of them. The V and J calls and clone size were taken over from that table, and D and trimming were inferred from the DNA. The table records about 81,000 clones, 85% to 90% of them present only once. V lost 6 bases, J lost 0 bases, and 10 bases lay in between. The CDR3 has 13 residues. CDR1 and CDR2 (germline): SQVTM, ANQGSEA. This receptor was identified in a woman in her 70s with acute or convalescent COVID-19. This chain uses TRBV29-1 with TRBJ2-3, with D possibly TRBD2 on 5 matching bases. Input material: peripheral blood. The CDR3 loop is CSVGRTSTDTQYF. The CDR3, as DNA: TGCAGCGTCGGCAGGACTAGCACAGATACGCAGTATTTT.